These 19 T cell receptor beta chains share one sample of origin, sequenced in a study of T cells in Graves' hyperthyroidism and ophthalmopathy. From RNA transcripts, TCR beta CDR3 regions were amplified. The primer set for the first-round RT-PCR of the TCR CDR3 was HTBI. Via MiXCR, TCRdb re-called the multiplex PCR reads, giving one row per CDR3 protein. The sample contains fewer than 500,000 distinct CDR3 sequences, 13% to 15% of which appear only once. Sequencing was performed on blood. All receptors derive from a woman aged 25 to 39 with Graves' ophthalmopathy.

The chain employs TRBV4-1 and TRBJ2-2; D is perhaps TRBD2 (5 bases). The germline V and J ends were trimmed by 3 bases and 0 bases, with 11 bases remaining between them. The CDR3 length is 16 residues. Germline V gene data show CDR1 as MGHRA and CDR2 as YSYEKL. CDR3 bases: TGCGCCAGCAGCCAGTGCAGCGGTCCGAACACCGGGGAGCTGTTTTTT. Translating it yields CASSQCSGPNTGELFF.

In this sample, this clonotype turned up many times. The CDR3 is CASSLTQFWTEAFF. In DNA form, the CDR3 reads TGTGCCAGCAGCCTAACGCAATTTTGGACTGAAGCTTTCTTT. The rearrangement joins TRBV6-1 to TRBJ1-1, with D uncertain. Germline lookup yields CDR1 MNHNS and CDR2 SASEGT. The CDR3 totals 14 residues. The V end was cut by 6 bases, the J end by 5 bases, with 16 bases between.

The sample holds a few counts of this clonotype. Since a much larger clone is just one base distant, this may be a read error. V usage is TRBV9 and J usage is TRBJ2-1, with TRBD2 as a possible D gene (6 bases). Germline CDR1 and CDR2: SGDLS and YYNGEE. The CDR3 spans 10 residues. The CDR3 region is CVSSGNEQFF. CDR3 sequence (DNA): TGTGTCAGCAGCGGGAATGAGCAGTTCTTC.

The rearrangement joins TRBV7-9 to TRBJ2-5, with D possibly matching TRBD2 (6 bases). V was clipped by 5 bases and J by 4 bases, with 26 bases between them. The CDR3 consists of 18 residues. The germline V gene encodes CDR1 SEHNR and CDR2 FQNEAQ (reference sequence). The CDR3 DNA reads TGTGCCAGCAGCCGAATGGGGGGTAGATCGGCCCAGAGAGAGACCCAGTACTTC. It is translated as CASSRMGGRSAQRETQYF.

CDR3 region: CASRDRGPSSYNSPLHF. DNA for the CDR3: TGTGCCAGCAGGGACAGGGGCCCTAGCTCCTATAATTCACCCCTCCACTTT. The V gene is TRBV28, the J gene TRBJ1-6; 9 nucleotides align to TRBD1. The CDR3 spans 17 residues. CDR1 and CDR2 (germline): MDHEN, SYDVKM. V lost 6 bases and J lost 0; bases outside the gene matches: 6.

This rearrangement joins TRBV20-1 to TRBJ2-5; D may correspond to TRBD1 or TRBD2 (6 bases each). Per the germline V gene, CDR1 is DFQATT and CDR2 is SNEGSKA (reference sequence). The CDR3 sequence is 14 residues long. V lost 2 bases and J 3 bases, leaving 13 bases between the germline ends. CDR3 sequence (DNA): TGCAGTGCTAGAATGGGGGGCCGGGAAGAGACCCAGTACTTC. This encodes CSARMGGREETQYF.

Ten or more counts support this clonotype. V usage is TRBV5-1 and J usage is TRBJ2-3, with 10 bases fitting TRBD2. The CDR3 sequence is 14 residues long. The V gene's germline CDR1 is SGHRS and CDR2 YFSETQ. V lost 4 bases and J lost 6; bases outside the gene matches: 5. The DNA of the CDR3 is TGCGCCAGCAGCCCAGCGGGGGGGCCTGATACGCAGTATTTT. Protein product: CASSPAGGPDTQYF.

The chain couples TRBV5-1 to TRBJ1-1, with D perhaps TRBD1 (6 bases). V dropped 7 bases and J dropped 3 bases, with 16 bases sitting between them. Germline-derived CDR1 and CDR2 are SGHRS and YFSETQ. The CDR3 is made up of 14 amino acids. DNA of the CDR3: TGCGCCAGCGCTAGGAGGGGGGGGCACACTGAAGCTTTCTTT. Protein product: CASARRGGHTEAFF.

This clonotype was seen a handful of times. V gene TRBV11-3 combines with J gene TRBJ1-4; 9 positions match TRBD1. The CDR3 runs to 16 residues. Germline V gene lookup returns CDR1 SGHNT and CDR2 YENEEA. The ends lost 5 bases at V and 4 bases at J; junction bases unmatched: 8. The chain's CDR3 is CASSENRGLVNEKLFF. The DNA for the CDR3 is TGTGCCAGCAGCGAAAACAGGGGGCTCGTTAATGAAAAACTGTTTTTT. The full variable domain, rest sourced from reference TRBV11-3 and TRBJ1-4, is EAGVVQSPRYKIIEKKQPVAFWCNPISGHNTLYWYLQNLGQGPELLIRYENEEAVDDSQLPKDRFSAERLKGVDSTLKIQPAELGDSAVYLCASSENRGLVNEKLFFGSGTQLSVL.

This clonotype was observed a few times. The chain couples TRBV4-2 to TRBJ1-2; a possible D gene is TRBD1 (5 bases). Trimming pared 3 bases from V and 8 bases from J, leaving 13 bases between. The CDR3 contains 13 residues. Germline values: CDR1 LGHNA, CDR2 YNFKEQ. CDR3 region: CASSQRLGDGYTF. The CDR3 DNA is TGTGCCAGCAGCCAGCGGTTAGGGGACGGCTACACCTTC.

This chain connects TRBV4-2 to TRBJ2-1; D perhaps matches TRBD2 (6 bases). The CDR3 loop spans 17 amino acids. CDR1 is LGHNA, CDR2 YNFKEQ, per germline. Trimming took 0 bases from V and 0 from J, leaving 12 bases between them. The CDR3 loop is CASSQDGGAYSYNEQFF. The CDR3 DNA follows: TGTGCCAGCAGCCAAGATGGAGGGGCCTACTCCTACAATGAGCAGTTCTTC.

This clonotype showed up many times. V usage is TRBV3-1 and J usage is TRBJ1-6; 7 bases match TRBD1. CDR3 length: 16 residues. The V segment lost 7 bases and the J segment 6 bases; nucleotides outside the gene matches: 12. Germline values: CDR1 LGHDT, CDR2 YNNKEL (reference sequence). CDR3 residues: CASNWDSSGPNSPLHF. CDR3 DNA: TGTGCCAGCAACTGGGACAGCTCTGGACCTAATTCACCCCTCCACTTT.

This clonotype has ten or more counts. This sequence joins TRBV30 and TRBJ1-4; TRBD1 might be the D (6 bases). This CDR3 is built from 15 residues. Per the germline V gene, CDR1 is GTSNPN and CDR2 is SVGIG (reference sequence). The germline V and J ends were trimmed by 4 bases and 6 bases, with 18 bases remaining between them. The DNA for the CDR3 is TGTGCCTGGAAATCCCAGACAGGTTGGGATGAAAAACTGTTTTTT. Its protein is CAWKSQTGWDEKLFF.

Ten or more counts support this clonotype. In DNA form, the CDR3 reads TGCAGTGCTAGAAGGGCGGAGAGCGAGCAGTACTTC. Its translation: CSARRAESEQYF. The gene calls are TRBV20-1 and TRBJ2-7; D call uncertain. This CDR3 has 12 residues. Germline-derived CDR1 and CDR2 are DFQATT and SNEGSKA (reference sequence). V was trimmed by 2 bases and J by 6 bases, leaving 11 bases between them.

This chain joins TRBV20-1 and TRBJ2-2; the match to TRBD2 covers 11 bases. Germline V gene sequence: CDR1 DFQATT, CDR2 SNEGSKA (reference sequence). The J segment lost 5 bases and the V segment lost 1 base, leaving 3 bases of the junction unmatched. The CDR3 spans 15 residues. The CDR3 nucleotides are TGCAGTGCTAGAGCACTAGCGGGGGAGACCGGGGAGCTGTTTTTT. This translates into CSARALAGETGELFF.

This clonotype was counted many times. V is TRBV13 and J is TRBJ2-4; 8 bases match TRBD2. This CDR3 has 14 amino acids. V lost 5 bases to trimming and J lost 7 bases; unmatched junction nucleotides: 7. CDR1 and CDR2 from the germline V gene are PRHDT and FYEKMQ (reference sequence). CDR3 residues: CASSLGLAENIQYF. In nucleotides, the CDR3 is TGTGCCAGCAGCCTCGGACTAGCCGAGAACATTCAGTACTTC.

This clonotype was seen at least ten times. The rearrangement joins TRBV7-8 to TRBJ2-5, with TRBD2 as a possible D gene (7 bases). Trimming took 5 bases from V and 4 from J, leaving 14 bases between them. Germline CDR1 reads SGHVS; CDR2 reads FQNEAQ. The CDR3 length is 14 residues. CDR3 sequence reads: CASSTRGAGETQYF. DNA of the CDR3: TGTGCCAGCAGCACCCGGGGGGCGGGAGAGACCCAGTACTTC. The complete variable domain, with remaining parts taken from reference TRBV7-8 and TRBJ2-5, reads GAGVSQSPRYKVAKRGQDVALRCDPISGHVSLFWYQQALGQGPEFLTYFQNEAQLDKSGLPSDRFFAERPEGSVSTLKIQRTQQEDSAVYLCASSTRGAGETQYFGPGTRLLVL.

This clonotype was detected ten times or more. The chain is built from TRBV3-1 and TRBJ2-2, with unresolved D. The V gene's germline CDR1 is LGHDT and CDR2 YNNKEL (reference sequence). There are 13 residues in the CDR3. The V and J ends lost 1 base and 5 bases respectively, with 5 bases between them. The CDR3 DNA reads TGTGCCAGCAGCCAAGCTCGTACCGGGGAGCTGTTTTTT. Translating it yields CASSQARTGELFF.

This chain uses TRBV10-3 with TRBJ2-5, with 8 bases matching TRBD1. Germline values: CDR1 ENHRY, CDR2 SYGVKD. The CDR3 runs to 14 residues. Trimming took 4 bases from V and 1 from J; bases not matched to a gene: 2. The DNA of the CDR3 is TGTGCCATCAGTGCCGGACAGGGCCAAGAGACCCAGTACTTC. This encodes CAISAGQGQETQYF.